The next 4 T cell receptor beta chains were all read from a single sample in a study of blood T cell repertoires in COVID-19 (dated by TCRdb to 2020 to 2021). The method was the immunoSEQ multiplex PCR assay. TCRdb mirrors the immuneACCESS table, restricted to in-frame sequences. Some clones are absent from its copies; in checked studies, under half trace to an unresolved V gene, and the reason for the others is unknown. For this sample there are more than 95,000 clones; 65% to 85% appear just once. The ten largest clones represent about a sixth of the sample. Source material: peripheral blood. These receptors came from a man aged 25 to 40 with COVID-19, enrolled during active disease.

The rearrangement links TRBV14 to TRBJ2-1, with D maybe TRBD1 (6 bases). Trimming stripped 2 bases from V and 11 bases from J, with 10 bases between. The length of the CDR3 is 12 residues. Germline V lookup: CDR1 SGHDN, CDR2 FVKESK. The CDR3 coding sequence is TGTGCCAGCAGCCAAAGGGACATCAAGCAGTTCTTC. It specifies CASSQRDIKQFF.

The V gene is TRBV2, the J gene TRBJ2-5; 15 bases agree with TRBD2. The junction had 6 bases not matched to a gene; V was cut back by 5 bases and J by 5 bases. The CDR3 is 16 amino acids. The germline CDR1 and CDR2 sequences are SNHLY and FYNNEI. The CDR3 sequence: CASSTGLAGGWETQYF. The CDR3 bases are TGTGCCAGCAGTACGGGACTAGCGGGGGGCTGGGAGACCCAGTACTTC.

A note on this clone: The sample contains more than one DNA sequence encoding this CDR3. The chain links TRBV30 to TRBJ1-5, with 8 bases that match TRBD1. The V gene end was trimmed by 0 bases and the J gene end by 2 bases; junction bases not matched to a gene: 0. This CDR3 contains 14 residues. Germline CDR1 is GTSNPN and CDR2 is SVGIG (reference sequence). The CDR3 DNA sequence: TGTGCCTGGAGTGTACAGGGGGGCAATCAGCCCCAGCATTTT. It translates to CAWSVQGGNQPQHF.

This clone was detected a few times. The chain couples TRBV6-5 to TRBJ1-6, with 7 bases identical to TRBD1. This CDR3 comprises 14 residues. Germline V gene lookup returns CDR1 MNHEY and CDR2 SVGAGI. With V trimmed by 7 bases and J by 8 bases, 8 bases remained unmatched. Here the CDR3 reads CASMRGTVDSPLHF. CDR3 sequence (DNA): TGTGCCAGCATGAGGGGGACAGTAGATTCACCCCTCCACTTT.